This section outlines one TCR beta chain sequence together with its context. The target of this receptor is not known. Base qualities are not at hand, and no much larger clone is one base apart. The collaborating institutions used their own protocols to collect whole blood in K2EDTA tubes. For TCRbeta analysis, collaborator samples were shipped as frozen whole blood, as isolated PBMCs, or as DNA extracted from either sample type. This entry is derived from a study of blood T cell repertoires in COVID-19 (dated by TCRdb to 2019 to 2021). For context, the study as a whole: The collaborator samples originated in the United States, Italy and Spain and spanned the acute and convalescent phases of COVID-19. Deeply sampled blood TCRbeta repertoires from subjects exposed to, actively infected with, or recovered from COVID-19 were included in the dataset. Nearly every sample came with metadata listing a de-identified subject ID, COVID-19 status, age in years and sex. Samples came from the ongoing ImmuneRACE study (first 160 participants) plus 1,254 subjects from 6 global collaborators. The repertoires were released in a freely available public database intended as a resource for research on the immune response to SARS-CoV-2. Where available, HLA class I and class II types were taken from metadata supplied by the sample provider and were not determined by assay-based typing. The prospective study material was composed of cDNA or gDNA derived from T cells, B-cell-depleted T cells, or PBMCs. Overall study outcomes, separate from this receptor: The amount of clinical and demographic metadata varied by source and participant and was provided uncurated.

The CDR3 numbers 13 residues from cysteine through phenylalanine. CDR3 DNA is the only sequence kept; it has 39 bases, read in frame from the first base. CDR1 and CDR2 were assigned from the germline V gene as SGHTA and FQGTGA. Clipping removes 4 bases from V and 7 bases from J, with 4 as the unmatched junction base count. The immunoSEQ Assay, a bias-controlled multiplex PCR, was used to amplify TCRbeta CDR3 regions from genomic DNA. As for how the authors treated the data: The number of nucleated cells in each sample was estimated by amplification of reference gene primers within the assay. Sequence reads were collapsed and filtered to measure the absolute abundance of every unique TCRbeta CDR3 rearrangement. For each sample, productive Simpson clonality was calculated as the square root of Simpson's diversity index over productive rearrangements. Held by TCRdb, this immuneACCESS table contains in-frame sequences only and omits some clones. Under half of the omission traces to an unresolved V gene where checked; the cause of the rest is unknown. V and J calls and clone size are copied from that table; D and trimming were computed from the DNA. The table for this sample lists 150,000 to 200,000 clones; roughly 80% of them were counted only once. Together, the top ten hold roughly 3% of the sample.

The chain is encoded by TRBV7-3 joined to TRBJ1-5; 7 central bases correspond to TRBD1. Sequenced material: peripheral blood. The source is a human donor with acute or convalescent COVID-19. The donor label of this sample is uncertain. The CDR3: CASSSGQLQPQHF. The DNA sequence follows: TGTGCCAGCAGCTCGGGACAGTTGCAGCCCCAGCATTTT. The full variable domain, with segments outside the CDR3 supplied by the reference TRBV7-3 and TRBJ1-5 proteins, appears as GAGVSQTPSNKVTEKGKYVELRCDPISGHTALYWYRQSLGQGPEFLIYFQGTGAADDSGLPNDRFFAVRPEGSVSTLKIQRTERGDSAVYLCASSSGQLQPQHFGDGTRLSIL.